The rows below give T cell receptor beta chains drawn from one sample of a study of blood T cell repertoires in COVID-19. Clones were read by immunoSEQ multiplex PCR, and TCRdb kept only the in-frame ones, dropping some. The data contain about 100,000 clones, approximately 86% of them seen just once; the ten biggest clones take up around 6.9%. Input material: peripheral blood. The receptor set was obtained from a woman in her sixties or seventies with acute or convalescent COVID-19. CDR3s include the opening cysteine and the closing phenylalanine or tryptophan. D genes are given only for firm matches. Some rows mark clone size as missing; the rest say once, few, many or name a class of expanded clone.

cdr3_aa: CATSLSGMEGTGELFF; cdr3_nt: TGCGCCACCTCCCTAAGCGGGATGGAAGGGACCGGGGAGCTGTTTTTT; j_call: TRBJ2-2; d_call: TRBD2; v_call: TRBV5-1; clone_size: NA
cdr3_aa: CASSWGTGLSYGYTF; cdr3_nt: TGTGCCAGCAGTTGGGGGACAGGGCTGAGCTATGGCTACACCTTC; j_call: TRBJ1-2; d_call: TRBD1; v_call: TRBV6-5; clone_size: NA
cdr3_aa: CASSAGQGGNTDTQYF; cdr3_nt: TGCGCCAGCAGCGCGGGACAGGGGGGGAACACAGATACGCAGTATTTT; j_call: TRBJ2-3; d_call: TRBD1; v_call: TRBV5-1; clone_size: NA
cdr3_aa: CASSPMGLAVAEQFF; cdr3_nt: TGTGCCAGCAGCCCCATGGGACTAGCGGTAGCTGAGCAGTTCTTC; j_call: TRBJ2-1; d_call: TRBD2; v_call: TRBV7-9; clone_size: NA
cdr3_aa: CSVMGPADVGELFF; cdr3_nt: TGCAGCGTGATGGGGCCGGCGGACGTCGGGGAGCTGTTTTTT; j_call: TRBJ2-2; d_call: NA; v_call: TRBV29-1; clone_size: NA
cdr3_aa: CASKALAGDNEQYF; cdr3_nt: TGTGCCAGCAAAGCCCTAGCGGGAGATAACGAGCAGTACTTC; j_call: TRBJ2-7; d_call: TRBD2; v_call: TRBV28; clone_size: once
cdr3_aa: CASSLAQGGSIQYF; cdr3_nt: TGTGCCAGCAGCCTGGCACAGGGAGGGTCCATTCAGTACTTC; j_call: TRBJ2-4; d_call: NA; v_call: TRBV14; clone_size: NA
cdr3_aa: CASSTTSSGSGTGELFF; cdr3_nt: TGTGCCAGTAGTACCACCTCTAGCGGGAGTGGGACCGGGGAGCTGTTTTTT; j_call: TRBJ2-2; d_call: TRBD2; v_call: TRBV19; clone_size: NA
cdr3_aa: CASSVASRAGNTIYF; cdr3_nt: TGTGCCAGCAGCGTAGCTTCCAGGGCTGGAAACACCATATATTTT; j_call: TRBJ1-3; d_call: NA; v_call: TRBV9; clone_size: NA
cdr3_aa: CASSEGGGRTEAFF; cdr3_nt: TGTGCCAGCAGTGAAGGGGGGGGCAGGACTGAAGCTTTCTTT; j_call: TRBJ1-1; d_call: NA; v_call: TRBV6-1; clone_size: NA
cdr3_aa: CASSLKGPAEQFF; cdr3_nt: TGTGCCAGCAGTTTAAAGGGGCCGGCTGAGCAGTTCTTC; j_call: TRBJ2-1; d_call: NA; v_call: TRBV12-3/TRBV12-4; clone_size: once
cdr3_aa: CASSLGLAGGGEQFF; cdr3_nt: TGTGCCAGCAGTTTAGGGCTAGCGGGAGGGGGAGAGCAGTTCTTC; j_call: TRBJ2-1; d_call: TRBD2; v_call: TRBV6-6; clone_size: NA
cdr3_aa: CASSAPSGRASEQFF; cdr3_nt: TGTGCCAGCAGTGCCCCTAGCGGGAGGGCCTCTGAGCAGTTCTTC; j_call: TRBJ2-1; d_call: TRBD2; v_call: TRBV28; clone_size: NA
cdr3_aa: CASSPNSVNQPQHF; cdr3_nt: TGTGCCAGCTCACCGAACAGTGTCAATCAGCCCCAGCATTTT; j_call: TRBJ1-5; d_call: NA; v_call: TRBV18; clone_size: NA
cdr3_aa: CASTRDSSGNTIYF; cdr3_nt: TGTGCCAGCACCAGGGACAGCTCTGGAAACACCATATATTTT; j_call: TRBJ1-3; d_call: TRBD1; v_call: TRBV11-2; clone_size: NA
cdr3_aa: CASSEIQGTAKAFF; cdr3_nt: TGTGCCAGCTCAGAGATTCAGGGTACGGCAAAAGCTTTCTTT; j_call: TRBJ1-1; d_call: NA; v_call: TRBV18; clone_size: NA
cdr3_aa: CSASSGQGANEQFF; cdr3_nt: TGCAGTGCTAGTTCGGGACAGGGGGCCAATGAGCAGTTCTTC; j_call: TRBJ2-1; d_call: TRBD1; v_call: TRBV20-1; clone_size: few
cdr3_aa: CASSLDPGGELFF; cdr3_nt: TGTGCCAGCAGCTTAGATCCGGGCGGGGAGCTGTTTTTT; j_call: TRBJ2-2; d_call: NA; v_call: TRBV7-9; clone_size: NA
cdr3_aa: CASSLGLITGGYNSPLHF; cdr3_nt: TGTGCCAGCAGCTTAGGCCTTATTACGGGTGGCTATAATTCACCCCTCCACTTT; j_call: TRBJ1-6; d_call: NA; v_call: TRBV7-8; clone_size: NA
cdr3_aa: CASSPRVAGGTDTQYF; cdr3_nt: TGTGCCAGCAGCCCGAGAGTAGCGGGAGGCACAGATACGCAGTATTTT; j_call: TRBJ2-3; d_call: TRBD2; v_call: TRBV3-1/TRBV3-2; clone_size: NA